The 5 T cell receptor beta chains below were found in one sample sequenced in a study of T cells in women clearing cervical HPV infection. The table came from immunoSEQ multiplex PCR; TCRdb's copy has only in-frame clones and leaves some out. This sample's table reports over 30,000 clones. Sequenced input: blood buffy coat. The receptors were gathered from a woman between 18 and 75 years old with a cervical HPV16 infection that either progressed to CIN3+ or cleared (not recorded which).

Comments on this clone: The sequence runs out 3 residues before the end of the CDR3; the remainder is reconstructed from the germline J gene. V usage is TRBV4-2 and J usage is TRBJ2-6; D may be TRBD2 (5 bases). Trimming pared 0 bases from V and 2 bases from J, leaving 11 bases between. The CDR3 spans 17 residues. CDR1 is LGHNA, CDR2 YNFKEQ, per germline. The part of the CDR3 DNA that was read is TGTGCCAGCAGCCAAGATCGTCCCGGGGCTGGGGCCAACGTC. Translation gives CASSQDRPGAGANV. The CDR3 as a whole reads CASSQDRPGAGANVLTF.

Remarks on this clone: The read terminates 3 residues before the CDR3 end, so the remaining end is supplied by the germline J gene. The chain is built from TRBV19 and TRBJ1-2, with 9 bases fitting TRBD1. From germline, CDR1 is LNHDA and CDR2 SQIVND (reference sequence). This CDR3 is built from 15 residues. V lost 5 bases, J lost 4 bases, and 8 bases stayed unmatched. Incomplete CDR3 DNA: TGTGCCAGTAGTCCTAGGACAGGGGAGCTCTATGGC. Amino acids: CASSPRTGELYG. In full, the CDR3 reads CASSPRTGELYGYTF.

Comments on this clone: Read sequence stops 3 residues before the CDR3 end, and the germline J gene provides the missing end. The chain couples TRBV5-1 to TRBJ1-3; tentative D call: TRBD1 (6 bases). Per the germline V gene, CDR1 is SGHRS and CDR2 is YFSETQ. The V end was cut by 0 bases, the J end by 4 bases, with 17 bases between. The CDR3 runs to 17 residues. This CDR3 is CASSLGDTNLLGNTIYF. The DNA read from the CDR3 is TGCGCCAGCAGCTTGGGGGACACGAACCTCCTCGGAAACACC.

For this clone: Coverage ceases 3 residues before the CDR3 finishes, and the germline J gene fills in the end. The chain links TRBV11-2 to TRBJ2-1; TRBD1 might be the D (6 bases). Trimming cost V 5 bases and J 2 bases, with 10 bases left between them. CDR1 and CDR2 from the germline V gene are SGHAT and FQNNGV. This CDR3 is built from 14 residues. This chain's CDR3 is CASSLRDTYNEQFF. The part of the CDR3 DNA that was read is TGTGCCAGCAGCCTCCGGGACACCTACAATGAG.

As concerns this clone: The read ends 3 residues before the CDR3 terminus; that terminus is restored from the germline J gene. The chain links TRBV6-1 to TRBJ1-3, with a possible D match to TRBD1 (6 bases). The V and J ends lost 4 bases and 2 bases respectively, with 15 bases between them. The length of the CDR3 is 16 residues. Germline CDR1 reads MNHNS; CDR2 reads SASEGT. The CDR3 reads CASSGFTGRPGNTIYF. Incomplete CDR3 DNA: TGTGCCAGCAGTGGGTTTACAGGGAGGCCTGGAAACACC.